These T cell receptor beta chains were read from a single sample in a study of naive and memory T cell subsets. In TCRdb, the 5' RACE reads were re-called with MiXCR into one record per CDR3 protein. The sample holds tens of thousands of distinct CDR3 sequences, more than 7% seen once. The receptors were sampled from a male donor in good health. The CDR3 runs from the conserved cysteine through the conserved F or W. The D gene is left open where the match is weak. Where a row states a size, it is once, few, many or the class of an expanded clone; other rows omit it.

clone_size j_call v_call cdr3_length d_call cdr3_nt cdr3_aa
many TRBJ2-5 TRBV29-1 12 TRBD1 TGCAGCGGAAGGACAGGGGGGGAGACCCAGTACTTC CSGRTGGETQYF
few TRBJ2-5 TRBV7-9 16 TRBD2 TGTGCCAGCAGTTCCGGACTAGCGATGTACCAAGAGACCCAGTACTTC CASSSGLAMYQETQYF
many TRBJ2-1 TRBV4-1 17 . TGCGCCAGCAGCCCTCTTCTACGAGGTACGCCGACCGATGAGCAGTTCTTC CASSPLLRGTPTDEQFF
. TRBJ2-7 TRBV12-3/TRBV12-4 14 . TGTGCCAGCAGTTTTGGGGGGCGAAGCTACGAGCAGTACTTC CASSFGGRSYEQYF
few TRBJ1-5 TRBV18 16 . TGTGCCAGCTCACCGATTGGGCCCCGGGGAAATCAGCCCCAGCATTTT CASSPIGPRGNQPQHF
many TRBJ2-1 TRBV6-1 14 TRBD2 TGTGCCAGCAGGCGGGAGGCGATATACAATGAGCAGTTCTTC CASRREAIYNEQFF
. TRBJ2-3 TRBV6-6 17 TRBD1 TGTGCCAGCAGTTACTCCGGACAGGGAATGGGGACAGATACGCAGTATTTT CASSYSGQGMGTDTQYF
. TRBJ2-3 TRBV12-3/TRBV12-4 11 . TGTGCCAGCAGTAGGGGAGATACGCAGTATTTT CASSRGDTQYF
. TRBJ2-7 TRBV27 13 . TGTGCCAGCTTAGCCCCCGGATCGGACGAGCAGTACTTC CASLAPGSDEQYF
few TRBJ2-7 TRBV19 16 TRBD1 TGTGCCAGTAGTCCTTACGGACAGGGGGCTTCCTACGAGCAGTACTTC CASSPYGQGASYEQYF
. TRBJ1-2 TRBV7-9 14 . TGTGCCAGCAGCCGGGACACCACTAACTATGGCTACACCTTC CASSRDTTNYGYTF
many TRBJ2-3 TRBV5-1 15 . TGCGCCAGCAGCTTGGAGGGCGGTAGCACAGATACGCAGTATTTT CASSLEGGSTDTQYF
many TRBJ2-7 TRBV28 13 . TGTGCCAGCAGCGCCCCCTCAACAATGGAGCAGTACTTC CASSAPSTMEQYF
many TRBJ2-2 TRBV20-1 14 . TGCAGTGCTAGAGATCTAGAGGGGTCCGGGGAGCTGTTTTTT CSARDLEGSGELFF
many TRBJ2-1 TRBV20-1 15 . TGCAGTGCACTTCAGCGGGCCAGCTCCTACAATGAGCAGTTCTTC CSALQRASSYNEQFF
. TRBJ2-2 TRBV24-1 14 . TGTGCCACCAGTGATGGCAGAAACACCGGGGAGCTGTTTTTT CATSDGRNTGELFF
few TRBJ2-7 TRBV5-6 15 TRBD1 TGTGCCAGCAGCTCCTCCGGGACAGGGGGTTACGAGCAGTACTTC CASSSSGTGGYEQYF
few TRBJ2-5 TRBV5-5 15 TRBD2 TGTGCCAGCAGCTCGGCGGGAGGGCTACTTGAGACCCAGTACTTC CASSSAGGLLETQYF
. TRBJ2-2 TRBV3-1 14 TRBD2 TGTGCCAGCAGGTGGACTAGCAGCGCCGGGGAGCTGTTTTTT CASRWTSSAGELFF
few TRBJ1-1 TRBV14 13 TRBD1 TGTGCCAGCAGCGGAGACAGGGTCACTGAAGCTTTCTTT CASSGDRVTEAFF
many TRBJ2-1 TRBV7-9 18 TRBD2 TGTGCCAGCAGCTTACGGGAGCGGGGCGCCCCTCTTGGCAATGAGCAGTTCTTC CASSLRERGAPLGNEQFF
. TRBJ1-3 TRBV30 16 TRBD1 TGTGCCTGGAGCCCCCACACCGGGACAGGGGGAAACACCATATATTTT CAWSPHTGTGGNTIYF
. TRBJ2-1 TRBV29-1 14 . TGCAGCGCCCCGGGGAGGCATGAGGTAGATGAGCAGTTCTTC CSAPGRHEVDEQFF
few TRBJ2-1 TRBV29-1 13 TRBD2 TGCAGCGTCTGGACTAGCGGGCTTAATGAGCAGTTCTTC CSVWTSGLNEQFF
. TRBJ2-1 TRBV30 12 . TGTGCCTGGAGTGTGAATAACAATGAGCAGTTCTTC CAWSVNNNEQFF
few TRBJ2-5 TRBV6-1 15 . TGTGCCAGCAGAAGAGATCCGGACTACCAAGAGACCCAGTACTTC CASRRDPDYQETQYF
few TRBJ1-3 TRBV6-5 15 . TGTGCCAGCAGCATCGACAGTGCCTCTGGAAACACCATATATTTT CASSIDSASGNTIYF
few TRBJ1-5 TRBV20-1 15 . TGCAGTGCCCCAGGTGAGGGGTATTTCGGGCAGCCCCAGCATTTT CSAPGEGYFGQPQHF
many TRBJ2-1 TRBV9 14 . TGTGCCAGCAGCGTCCTTAGCTCCGCTAATGAGCAGTTCTTC CASSVLSSANEQFF
. TRBJ1-2 TRBV6-1 11 . TGTGCCAGCAGTTGGACGGGTGGCTACACCTTC CASSWTGGYTF
many TRBJ2-7 TRBV9 11 . TGTGCCAGCAGCCCGACCTACGAGCAGTACTTC CASSPTYEQYF
. TRBJ2-7 TRBV7-7 13 . TGTGCCAGCAGCTTAGAGTACAACTACGAGCAGTACTTC CASSLEYNYEQYF
many TRBJ1-5 TRBV10-2 13 . TGCGCCAGCAGTGAGTCGGGGAATCAGCCCCAGCATTTT CASSESGNQPQHF
. TRBJ2-2 TRBV29-1 12 TRBD1 TGCAGCGTCGTACAGGGGGCTGGGGAGCTGTTTTTT CSVVQGAGELFF
few TRBJ2-1 TRBV10-1 14 . TGCGCCAGCAGTAGGACGGTACCCTACAATGAGCAGTTCTTC CASSRTVPYNEQFF
. TRBJ2-7 TRBV29-1 14 . TGCAGCGTTGAAGATCGCGGCAGTTCCTACGAGCAGTACTTC CSVEDRGSSYEQYF
. TRBJ1-1 TRBV28 15 . TGTGCCAGCATCCCAAGCGGACTGATGAACACTGAAGCTTTCTTT CASIPSGLMNTEAFF
. TRBJ2-6 TRBV12-3/TRBV12-4 14 . TGTGCCAGCAGCCCCGGAGGTGGGGCCAACGTCCTGACTTTC CASSPGGGANVLTF
many TRBJ2-5 TRBV7-9 15 . TGTGCCAGCAGCTTAGTGACATCGTTACAAGAGACCCAGTACTTC CASSLVTSLQETQYF
. TRBJ2-3 TRBV6-6 15 TRBD2 TGTGCCAGCAGTTCAACTAGCGGGGGCACAGATACGCAGTATTTT CASSSTSGGTDTQYF
few TRBJ1-4 TRBV6-7 15 . TGTGCCAGCAGTAACTCAGGGTTCGGTAATGAAAAACTGTTTTTT CASSNSGFGNEKLFF